The T cell receptor (beta chain) under discussion was sequenced for a study of tumor-infiltrating lymphocytes in primary liver carcinoma. Study details: Donors had hepatocellular carcinoma or combined HCC and intrahepatic cholangiocarcinoma.

Production of TCR beta cDNA used roughly 0.55 ug total RNA together with a constant-region primer. Slightly modified ARM-PCR with three nested multiplex PCR rounds yielded TCR beta libraries. The two initial PCR rounds, around 11 cycles each, used TRBV1-TRBV30 forward and C-beta reverse primers. TCRdb called the multiplex PCR reads again in MiXCR, with one record for every CDR3 protein. This table has approximately 42,000 distinct CDR3 sequences, around 75% appearing once. The approximately 20-31 mg bulk tissue piece was not sorted before simultaneous RNA and DNA extraction. Patients had chronic HBV infection and were treatment-naive. Germline CDR1 and CDR2: SQVTM and ANQGSEA. The CDR3 totals 14 residues. Worth noting for this clonotype: Relative to the germline gene, one junction end is altered; a read error may explain this.

Sequencing input: tumor-adjacent normal liver tissue. The TCR was taken from a woman aged 25 to 45 with primary liver carcinoma and hepatitis B virus infection. J is TRBJ2-7 and V is TRBV29-1; D call uncertain. CDR3 in amino acids: CCVLSLTRGYEQYF. CDR3 bases: TGCTGCGTTTTGAGCTTGACAAGAGGCTACGAGCAGTACTTC.